This is a list of T cell receptor beta chains from one sample in a study of cytomegalovirus exposure and HLA in healthy donors. Using immunoSEQ multiplex PCR, the repertoire was profiled, and TCRdb retains in-frame clones only, with some absent. Of over 100,000 clones listed, around 67% are singletons. Sequenced: PBMCs. The receptors were sampled from a woman in her thirties or forties in good health and CMV-seropositive. CDR3s include the opening cysteine and the closing phenylalanine or tryptophan.

v_call cdr3_aa
TRBV4-1 CASSQDQGANAEAFF
TRBV5-1 CASSSTPGQGTGELFF
TRBV19 CASSLEATNYGYTF
TRBV28 CASSLDMGGLGANVLTF
TRBV5-1 CASSLDLAGAYNEQFF
TRBV7-9 CASSPRTSGNTDTQYF
TRBV6-4 CASRPQGELSGELFF
TRBV4-2 CASSPLDRGRNSPLHF
TRBV7-9 CASSFRDSNTGELFF
TRBV18 CASSPPGTALNGYTF
TRBV19 CASSPLNSGSRRYEQYF
TRBV7-6 CASSFQTGGFSGNTIYF
TRBV30 CAWSQFEAFF
TRBV27 CASMRSYGYTF